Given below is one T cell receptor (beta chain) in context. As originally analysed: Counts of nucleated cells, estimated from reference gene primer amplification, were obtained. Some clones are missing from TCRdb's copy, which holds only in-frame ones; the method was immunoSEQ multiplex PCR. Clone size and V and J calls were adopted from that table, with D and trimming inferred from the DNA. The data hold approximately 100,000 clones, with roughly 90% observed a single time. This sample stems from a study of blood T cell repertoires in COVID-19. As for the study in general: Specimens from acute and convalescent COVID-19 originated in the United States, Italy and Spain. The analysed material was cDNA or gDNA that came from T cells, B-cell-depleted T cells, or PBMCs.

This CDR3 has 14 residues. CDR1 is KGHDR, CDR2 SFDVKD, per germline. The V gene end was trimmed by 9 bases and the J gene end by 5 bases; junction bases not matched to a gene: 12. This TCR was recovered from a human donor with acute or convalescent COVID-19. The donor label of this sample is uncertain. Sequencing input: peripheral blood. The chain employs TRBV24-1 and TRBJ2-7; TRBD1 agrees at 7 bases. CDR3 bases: TGTGCCACCCATGACAGGGAAGCTGGAGACGAGCAGTACTTC. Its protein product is CATHDREAGDEQYF.